This record covers a single T cell receptor (beta chain). Its cognate antigen is unknown. In the PCR, 60 Vbeta and 13 Jbeta primers were used. Some clones are missing from TCRdb's copy, which holds only in-frame ones; the method was immunoSEQ multiplex PCR. The data contain around 120,000 clones, 65% to 90% of them singletons. Germline V CDR1 and CDR2: ENHRY, SYGVKD. V was shortened by 6 bases and J by 3 bases, with 7 bases between the two germline ends. The CDR3 contains 12 residues. This specimen comes from a study of cytomegalovirus exposure and HLA in healthy donors. The study's findings and limits: Among the most significant clusters, several appeared linked to common viral pathogens in a later analysis.

V usage is TRBV10-3 and J usage is TRBJ2-3, with D maybe TRBD1 (6 bases). The sequence was obtained from a man in his fifties or sixties in good health and CMV-seronegative. Sequenced: PBMCs. The CDR3 reads CAIRGQTDTQYF. The DNA of the CDR3 is TGTGCCATCAGGGGACAAACAGATACGCAGTATTTT.